The rows below give T cell receptor beta chains drawn from one sample of a study of ipilimumab plus nivolumab after autologous stem cell transplantation. TCRdb's table, derived via immunoSEQ multiplex PCR, lists solely in-frame clones and lacks some. This sample has approximately 20,000 clones, with just over 75% found just once. This specimen was PBMCs, taken in a trial of ipilimumab plus nivolumab as post-transplant consolidation. Every receptor here comes from a male donor with diffuse large B-cell lymphoma. CDR3s include the opening cysteine and the closing phenylalanine or tryptophan. D genes are given only for firm matches. The listing skips clone size in some rows; elsewhere it reads once, few, many or a size class.

- | TRBJ2-5 | few | 13 | TRBV9 | CASSKGIPETQYF | TGTGCCAGCAGCAAAGGTATTCCTGAGACCCAGTACTTC
- | TRBJ2-7 | few | 14 | TRBV9 | CASSVSGATYEQYF | TGTGCCAGCAGCGTATCAGGGGCTACCTACGAGCAGTACTTC
- | TRBJ2-7 | - | 15 | TRBV9 | CASSVGVQEFSEQYF | TGTGCCAGCAGCGTAGGAGTACAGGAGTTTAGCGAGCAGTACTTC
- | TRBJ2-3 | - | 16 | TRBV5-4 | CASSLDGQSRTDTQYF | TGTGCCAGCAGCTTGGATGGGCAAAGCCGCACAGATACGCAGTATTTT
- | TRBJ2-4 | - | 12 | TRBV11-2 | CASSLGRNIQYF | TGTGCCAGCAGCTTAGGACGGAACATTCAGTACTTC
- | TRBJ2-1 | few | 13 | TRBV29-1 | CSVRARGYNEQFF | TGCAGCGTCCGGGCCCGTGGCTACAATGAGCAGTTCTTC
- | TRBJ1-5 | once | 13 | TRBV30 | CAWSPGKKWPQHF | TGTGCCTGGAGCCCTGGCAAAAAATGGCCCCAGCATTTT
- | TRBJ2-7 | - | 15 | TRBV7-3 | CASSQGDRSGDEQYF | TGCGCCAGCAGCCAAGGGGACCGCTCGGGGGACGAGCAGTACTTC
TRBD1 | TRBJ1-1 | - | 15 | TRBV28 | CASKVGDREESEAFF | TGTGCCAGCAAGGTTGGGGACAGGGAAGAGTCTGAAGCTTTCTTT
TRBD1 | TRBJ1-2 | once | 13 | TRBV6-1 | CASSWDSLYGYTF | TGTGCCAGCAGTTGGGACAGTCTATATGGCTACACCTTC
- | TRBJ1-2 | - | 14 | TRBV6-5 | CASSYRDVGRGYTF | TGTGCCAGCAGTTACCGAGACGTCGGCCGCGGCTACACCTTC
- | TRBJ1-5 | - | 13 | TRBV7-6 | CASSLDIGQPQHF | TGTGCCAGCAGCTTAGATATCGGTCAGCCCCAGCATTTT
- | TRBJ1-5 | - | 14 | TRBV18 | CASSPFGGDQPQHF | TGTGCCAGCTCACCATTCGGGGGGGACCAGCCCCAGCATTTT
- | TRBJ1-1 | - | 13 | TRBV2 | CASSEGGNTEAFF | TGTGCCAGCAGTGAAGGTGGAAACACTGAAGCTTTCTTT
- | TRBJ2-7 | - | 12 | TRBV5-1 | CATGPDSYEQYF | TGCGCCACGGGGCCAGACTCCTACGAGCAGTACTTC
- | TRBJ2-7 | - | 12 | TRBV2 | CASSSERGEQYF | TGTGCCAGCAGTTCGGAGAGGGGCGAGCAGTACTTC
- | TRBJ2-7 | - | 13 | TRBV6-5 | CASSYNRAGEQYF | TGTGCCAGCAGTTACAATAGGGCGGGCGAGCAGTACTTC
- | TRBJ2-4 | - | 14 | TRBV2 | CASEGSTAKNIQYF | TGTGCCAGCGAGGGGAGTACAGCCAAAAACATTCAGTACTTC
TRBD1 | TRBJ1-6 | - | 14 | TRBV5-4 | CASSTGQVNSPLHF | TGTGCCAGCAGCACCGGACAGGTTAATTCACCCCTCCACTTT
TRBD1 | TRBJ1-4 | - | 13 | TRBV7-6 | CASSLRGGEKLFF | TGTGCCAGCAGCCTCAGGGGGGGAGAAAAACTGTTTTTT
TRBD2 | TRBJ2-5 | few | 15 | TRBV5-4 | CASSSRGLAEETQYF | TGTGCCAGCAGCTCGAGGGGACTAGCGGAGGAGACCCAGTACTTC
TRBD2 | TRBJ2-5 | - | 16 | TRBV4-2 | CASSPQSGGARETQYF | TGTGCCAGCAGCCCCCAAAGCGGGGGGGCAAGGGAGACCCAGTACTTC
- | TRBJ2-5 | - | 13 | TRBV7-8 | CASSLPRGETQYF | TGTGCCAGCAGCTTACCACGGGGGGAGACCCAGTACTTC
TRBD1 | TRBJ2-7 | - | 15 | TRBV7-3 | CASSSDPDRAARRYF | TGTGCCAGCAGCTCAGACCCAGACAGGGCCGCTCGGCGGTACTTC
TRBD1 | TRBJ1-5 | - | 14 | TRBV4-1 | CASRPAGGNQPQHF | TGCGCCAGCAGACCAGCAGGGGGGAATCAGCCCCAGCATTTT
- | TRBJ1-1 | - | 13 | TRBV5-1 | CASSLSGGTEAFF | TGCGCCAGCAGCTTGTCCGGGGGCACTGAAGCTTTCTTT
- | TRBJ2-6 | few | 21 | TRBV13 | CASSLGGTPLVTPSGANVLTF | TGTGCCAGCAGCTTAGGGGGGACACCCCTTGTTACCCCCTCTGGGGCCAACGTCCTGACTTTC
- | TRBJ2-7 | - | 13 | TRBV4-3 | CASSPTLSYEQYF | TGCGCCAGCAGCCCGACACTCTCCTACGAGCAGTACTTC
- | TRBJ2-7 | - | 16 | TRBV4-3 | CASSQDLGLPSYEQYF | TGCGCCAGCAGCCAAGATCTCGGACTACCCTCCTACGAGCAGTACTTC
- | TRBJ2-3 | few | 15 | TRBV7-8 | CASSFLAESTDTQYF | TGTGCCAGCAGCTTTTTGGCCGAGAGCACAGATACGCAGTATTTT
TRBD1 | TRBJ1-5 | - | 15 | TRBV30 | CAWSGGQGSGQPQHF | TGTGCCTGGAGCGGCGGACAGGGGAGTGGGCAGCCCCAGCATTTT
TRBD1 | TRBJ1-2 | few | 15 | TRBV30 | CAWSKTGGRNYGYTF | TGTGCCTGGAGTAAAACAGGGGGCAGAAACTATGGCTACACCTTC
- | TRBJ1-5 | - | 15 | TRBV27 | CASSLSMQGNQPQHF | TGTGCCAGCAGTTTATCGATGCAGGGCAATCAGCCCCAGCATTTT
- | TRBJ2-2 | - | 13 | TRBV28 | CASSLFREGELFF | TGTGCCAGCAGTTTATTTCGGGAGGGGGAGCTGTTTTTT
TRBD2 | TRBJ2-7 | medium-sized | 14 | TRBV7-2 | CASSFAGGPGEQYF | TGTGCCAGCAGCTTCGCGGGGGGGCCTGGTGAGCAGTACTTC
- | TRBJ2-5 | - | 12 | TRBV30 | CAWTPNVETQYF | TGTGCCTGGACCCCCAACGTAGAGACCCAGTACTTC
TRBD2 | TRBJ2-5 | - | 15 | TRBV15 | CATSRDRTSAETQYF | TGTGCCACCAGCAGAGACAGGACTAGTGCCGAGACCCAGTACTTC
- | TRBJ2-3 | - | 16 | TRBV19 | CASSLGLPPATDTQYF | TGTGCCAGTAGTTTGGGACTGCCGCCAGCCACAGATACGCAGTATTTT
TRBD1 | TRBJ1-6 | - | 14 | TRBV2 | CASTRDRGGSPLHF | TGTGCCAGCACCCGGGACAGGGGGGGCTCACCCCTCCACTTT
- | TRBJ1-6 | - | 14 | TRBV5-4 | CASSLDQGNSPLHF | TGTGCCAGCAGCTTGGATCAGGGTAATTCACCCCTCCACTTT
TRBD1 | TRBJ2-7 | many | 13 | TRBV29-1 | CSVVTTTGGEQYF | TGCAGCGTCGTTACTACGACAGGGGGCGAGCAGTACTTC
TRBD2 | TRBJ2-3 | once | 16 | TRBV13 | CASSLRTSGSSDTQYF | TGTGCCAGCAGCTTACGAACTAGCGGGAGTTCAGATACGCAGTATTTT
- | TRBJ2-7 | - | 13 | TRBV7-9 | CASSLGPSYEQYF | TGTGCCAGCAGCTTAGGACCGAGCTACGAGCAGTACTTC
TRBD1 | TRBJ1-1 | - | 16 | TRBV9 | CASSSPTGSKNTEAFF | TGTGCCAGCAGCTCTCCGACAGGGAGTAAGAACACTGAAGCTTTCTTT
- | TRBJ2-3 | - | 17 | TRBV15 | CATSRALGEGATDTQYF | TGTGCCACCAGCAGAGCCCTCGGGGAGGGGGCGACAGATACGCAGTATTTT
TRBD1 | TRBJ2-2 | once | 17 | TRBV4-1 | CASSQGTGQTNTGELFF | TGCGCCAGCAGCCAAGGAACGGGACAGACGAACACCGGGGAGCTGTTTTTT
TRBD1 | TRBJ1-6 | - | 13 | TRBV7-9 | CASSNRGNSPLHF | TGTGCCAGCAGCAACAGGGGTAATTCACCCCTCCACTTT
- | TRBJ2-1 | once | 14 | TRBV19 | CASSIVSSYNEQFF | TGTGCCAGTAGTATAGTTAGCTCCTACAATGAGCAGTTCTTC
TRBD1 | TRBJ2-2 | few | 16 | TRBV9 | CASSVTGQSNTGELFF | TGTGCCAGCAGCGTAACGGGACAGTCGAACACCGGGGAGCTGTTTTTT
- | TRBJ1-5 | - | 13 | TRBV7-2 | CASASNVGDPQHF | TGTGCCAGCGCTAGTAACGTGGGTGATCCCCAGCATTTT